This TCR beta chain is drawn from a study of blood T cell repertoires in COVID-19 (TCRdb year 2020). Broadly, across the study: The collaborator samples originated in the United States, Italy and Spain and spanned the acute and convalescent phases of COVID-19. The material from the prospective study consisted of cDNA or gDNA derived from T cells, B-cell-depleted T cells, or PBMCs. Subjects who had been exposed to COVID-19, were actively infected with it, or had recovered from it provided the deeply sampled blood TCRbeta repertoires that made up the dataset. The repertoires were made available in a free public database intended to serve as a resource for research on the immune response to SARS-CoV-2. The samples were drawn from two sources: the first 160 participants of the ongoing ImmuneRACE study, and over 1,000 subjects contributed by 6 global collaborators. The sample metadata nearly always contained a de-identified subject ID, COVID-19 status, age in years and sex. Where available, HLA class I and class II types were taken from metadata supplied by the sample provider and were not determined by assay-based typing.

Each collaborating institution followed its own protocols to collect whole blood in K2EDTA tubes. Collaborator samples were shipped for TCRbeta analysis as frozen whole blood, isolated PBMCs, or DNA extracted from either sample type. As to this clone: Its antigen remains undetermined. The sample holds no much larger clone one base away, and base qualities are not on file.

Study-level results and caveats: The amount of clinical and demographic metadata varied by source and participant and was provided uncurated.

TCRbeta CDR3 regions were amplified from genomic DNA by means of the immunoSEQ Assay, a bias-controlled multiplex PCR. The paper's processing steps were these. The number of nucleated cells in each sample was estimated from the amplification of reference gene primers within the assay. To quantify the absolute abundance of each unique TCRbeta CDR3 rearrangement, sequence reads were collapsed and filtered. For each sample, productive Simpson clonality was calculated as the square root of Simpson's diversity index over productive rearrangements. The immuneACCESS repertoire file appears here via TCRdb, limited to in-frame rearrangements. These files lack a portion of the clones; in checked studies, under half of the deficit traces to unresolved V genes, and the cause of the others is not known. V and J calls plus clone size are reproduced from that table; the DNA served to infer D and trimming. This sample is represented by 120,000 or so clones; 82% of them were singletons. 4% to 5% of the sample lies in the top ten.

Its CDR3 holds 12 amino acids, cysteine through phenylalanine. Just CDR3 DNA is preserved here, 36 bases in frame from base 1. V lost 7 bases and J lost 3 bases; the stretch between them is 10 bases long. Via the germline V gene, CDR1 is SGDLS and CDR2 YYNGEE. The source is an older woman with acute or convalescent COVID-19. The rearranged chain carries TRBV9 and TRBJ1-1; TRBD1 is possibly the D segment (6 matching bases). Material for sequencing was peripheral blood. The DNA is as follows: TGTGCCAGCGGAACAGGGTACACTGAAGCTTTCTTT. Translated, this is CASGTGYTEAFF.